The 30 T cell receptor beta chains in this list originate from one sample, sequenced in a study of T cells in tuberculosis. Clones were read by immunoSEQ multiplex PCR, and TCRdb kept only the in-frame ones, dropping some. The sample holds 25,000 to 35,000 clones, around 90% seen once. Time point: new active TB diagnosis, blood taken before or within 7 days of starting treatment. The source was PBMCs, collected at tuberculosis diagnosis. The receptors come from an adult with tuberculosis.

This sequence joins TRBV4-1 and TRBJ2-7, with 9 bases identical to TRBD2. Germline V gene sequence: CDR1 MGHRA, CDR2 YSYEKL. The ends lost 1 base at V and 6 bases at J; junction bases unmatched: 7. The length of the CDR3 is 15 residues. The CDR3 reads CASSQGTSAPREQYF. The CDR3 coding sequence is TGCGCCAGCAGCCAAGGGACTAGCGCCCCACGCGAGCAGTACTTC.

CDR3 nucleotide sequence: TGTGCCACCAGCAGAGGACAGGGGACAAACACTGAAGCTTTCTTT. The encoded protein is CATSRGQGTNTEAFF. The chain carries TRBV15 and TRBJ1-1, with TRBD1 matching over 8 bases. The V and J ends lost 1 base and 2 bases, in that order; junction bases with no gene match: 3. The CDR3 covers 15 residues. Per the germline V gene, CDR1 is LNHNV and CDR2 is YYDKDF (reference sequence). The variable domain in full, completed from reference TRBV15 and TRBJ1-1, reads DAMVIQNPRYQVTQFGKPVTLSCSQTLNHNVMYWYQQKSSQAPKLLFHYYDKDFNNEADTPDNFQSRRPNTSFCFLDIRSPGLGDTAMYLCATSRGQGTNTEAFFGQGTRLTVV.

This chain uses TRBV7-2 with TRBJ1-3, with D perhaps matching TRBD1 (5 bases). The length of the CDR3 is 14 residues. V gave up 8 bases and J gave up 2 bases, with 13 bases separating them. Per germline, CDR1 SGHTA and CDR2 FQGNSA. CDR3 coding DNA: TGTGCCAGCGGACACCCGTGGACTGGAAACACCATATATTTT. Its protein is CASGHPWTGNTIYF.

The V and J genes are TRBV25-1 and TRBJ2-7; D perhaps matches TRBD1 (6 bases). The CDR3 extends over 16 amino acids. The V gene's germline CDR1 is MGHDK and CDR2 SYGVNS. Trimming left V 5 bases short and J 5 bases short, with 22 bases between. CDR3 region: CASSITGRDNPNEQYF. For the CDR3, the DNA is TGTGCCAGCAGTATAACGGGCAGGGACAACCCCAACGAGCAGTACTTC.

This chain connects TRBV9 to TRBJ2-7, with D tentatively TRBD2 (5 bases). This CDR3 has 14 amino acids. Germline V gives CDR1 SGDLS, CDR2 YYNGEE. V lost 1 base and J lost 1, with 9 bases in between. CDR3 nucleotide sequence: TGTGCCAGCAGCGTAAACGAGGGTTCCTACGAGCAGTACTTC. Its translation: CASSVNEGSYEQYF.

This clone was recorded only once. DNA for the CDR3: TGTGCCAGCGAGCCAGGTGCTAATTCACCCCTCCACTTT. Its translation: CASEPGANSPLHF. The genes are TRBV19 and TRBJ1-6, with D hard to call. This CDR3 spans 13 amino acids. Trimming shortened V by 9 bases and J by 6 bases, and 12 bases separated the two germline ends. Germline loops: CDR1 LNHDA, CDR2 SQIVND (reference sequence).

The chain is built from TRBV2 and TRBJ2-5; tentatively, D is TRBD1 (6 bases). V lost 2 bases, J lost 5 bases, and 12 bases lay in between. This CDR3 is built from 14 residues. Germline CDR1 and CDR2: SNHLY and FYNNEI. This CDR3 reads CASSEQGNLETQYF. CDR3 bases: TGTGCCAGCAGTGAACAGGGGAATCTGGAGACCCAGTACTTC.

The CDR3 loop is CASSTTAGTGGSQPQHF. CDR3 nucleotides: TGTGCCAGTAGCACCACCGCGGGGACAGGGGGCAGTCAGCCCCAGCATTTT. This sequence joins TRBV19 and TRBJ1-5; 12 bases are a match to TRBD1. There are 17 residues in the CDR3. V shed 6 bases and J 6 bases; nucleotides not matched to a gene: 12. CDR1 and CDR2 from the germline V gene are LNHDA and SQIVND (reference sequence). Looking up the rest from reference TRBV19 and TRBJ1-5 gives the full variable domain: DGGITQSPKYLFRKEGQNVTLSCEQNLNHDAMYWYRQDPGQGLRLIYYSQIVNDFQKGDIAEGYSVSREKKESFPLTVTSAQKNPTAFYLCASSTTAGTGGSQPQHFGDGTRLSIL.

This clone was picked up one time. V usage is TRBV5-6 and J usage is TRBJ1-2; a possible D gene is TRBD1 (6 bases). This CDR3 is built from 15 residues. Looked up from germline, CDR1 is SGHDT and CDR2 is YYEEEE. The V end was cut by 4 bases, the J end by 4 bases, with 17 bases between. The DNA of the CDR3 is TGTGCCAGCAGCATCTCCGACAGGAACGCCTATGGCTACACCTTC. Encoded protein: CASSISDRNAYGYTF.

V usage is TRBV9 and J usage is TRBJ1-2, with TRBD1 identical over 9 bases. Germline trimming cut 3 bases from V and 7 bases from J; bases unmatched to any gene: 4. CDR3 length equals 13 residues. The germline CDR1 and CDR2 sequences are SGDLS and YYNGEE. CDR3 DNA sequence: TGTGCCAGCAGCGGGACAGGGGTTGGTGGCTACACCTTC. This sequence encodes CASSGTGVGGYTF.

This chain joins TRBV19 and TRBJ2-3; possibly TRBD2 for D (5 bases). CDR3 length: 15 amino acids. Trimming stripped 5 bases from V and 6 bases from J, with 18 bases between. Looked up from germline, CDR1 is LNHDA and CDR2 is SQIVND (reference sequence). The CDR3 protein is CASSWIEGSRDTQYF. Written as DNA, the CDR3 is TGTGCCAGTAGTTGGATTGAGGGATCTAGGGATACGCAGTATTTT.

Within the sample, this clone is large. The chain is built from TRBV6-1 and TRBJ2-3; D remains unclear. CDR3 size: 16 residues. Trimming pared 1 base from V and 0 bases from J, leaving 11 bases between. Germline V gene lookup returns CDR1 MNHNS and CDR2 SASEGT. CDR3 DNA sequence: TGTGCCAGCAGTGAAGTCGAGCGCGGTAGCACAGATACGCAGTATTTT. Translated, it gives CASSEVERGSTDTQYF.

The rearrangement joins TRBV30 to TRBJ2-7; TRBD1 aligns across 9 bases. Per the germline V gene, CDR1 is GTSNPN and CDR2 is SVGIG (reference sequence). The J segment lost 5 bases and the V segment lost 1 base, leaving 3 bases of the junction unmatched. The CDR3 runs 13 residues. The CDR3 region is CAWSAGTGHEQYF. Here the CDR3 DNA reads TGTGCCTGGAGTGCCGGGACAGGGCACGAGCAGTACTTC.

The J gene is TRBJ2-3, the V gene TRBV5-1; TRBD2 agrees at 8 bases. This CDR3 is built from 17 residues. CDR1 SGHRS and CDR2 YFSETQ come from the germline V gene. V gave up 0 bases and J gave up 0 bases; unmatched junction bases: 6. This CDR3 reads CASSLGGSGASTDTQYF. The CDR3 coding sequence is TGCGCCAGCAGCTTGGGAGGTAGCGGGGCTAGCACAGATACGCAGTATTTT.

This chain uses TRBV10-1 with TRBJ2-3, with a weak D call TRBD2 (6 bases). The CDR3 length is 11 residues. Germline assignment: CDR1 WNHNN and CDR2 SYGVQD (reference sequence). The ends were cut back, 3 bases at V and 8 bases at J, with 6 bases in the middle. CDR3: CASSDGGTQYF. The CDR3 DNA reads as TGCGCCAGCAGTGACGGGGGTACGCAGTATTTT.

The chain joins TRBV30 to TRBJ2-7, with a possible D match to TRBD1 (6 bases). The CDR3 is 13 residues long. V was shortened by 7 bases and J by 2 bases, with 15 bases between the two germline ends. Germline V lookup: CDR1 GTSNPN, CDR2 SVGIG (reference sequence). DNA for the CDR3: TGTGCCTCCCAAACGAGACAGGCCTACGAGCAGTACTTC. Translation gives CASQTRQAYEQYF.

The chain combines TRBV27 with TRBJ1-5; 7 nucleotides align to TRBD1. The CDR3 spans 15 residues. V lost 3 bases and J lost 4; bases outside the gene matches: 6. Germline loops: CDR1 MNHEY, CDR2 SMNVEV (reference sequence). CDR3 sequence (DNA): TGTGCCAGCAGTTTGTCGTCCAGGGGGAATCAGCCCCAGCATTTT. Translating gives CASSLSSRGNQPQHF.

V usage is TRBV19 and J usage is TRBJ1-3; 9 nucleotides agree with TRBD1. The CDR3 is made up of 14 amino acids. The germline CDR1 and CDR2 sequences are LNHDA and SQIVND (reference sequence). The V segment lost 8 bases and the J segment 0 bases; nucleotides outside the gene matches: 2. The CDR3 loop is CASGDRDSGNTIYF. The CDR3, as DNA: TGTGCCAGTGGGGACAGGGACTCTGGAAACACCATATATTTT.

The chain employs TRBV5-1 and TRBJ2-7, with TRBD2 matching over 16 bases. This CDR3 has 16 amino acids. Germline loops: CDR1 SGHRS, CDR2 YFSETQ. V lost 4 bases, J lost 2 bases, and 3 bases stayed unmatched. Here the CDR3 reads CASSPGTSGGAYEQYF. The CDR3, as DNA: TGCGCCAGCAGCCCCGGGACTAGCGGGGGGGCCTACGAGCAGTACTTC.

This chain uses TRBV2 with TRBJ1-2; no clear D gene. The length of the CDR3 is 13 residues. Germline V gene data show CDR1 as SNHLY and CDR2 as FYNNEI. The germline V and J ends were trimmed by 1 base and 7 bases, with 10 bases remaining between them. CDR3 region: CASSEGSGSGYTF. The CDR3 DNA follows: TGTGCCAGCAGTGAAGGGTCAGGCTCTGGCTACACCTTC. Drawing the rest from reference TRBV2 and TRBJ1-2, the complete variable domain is EPEVTQTPSHQVTQMGQEVILRCVPISNHLYFYWYRQILGQKVEFLVSFYNNEISEKSEIFDDQFSVERPDGSNFTLKIRSTKLEDSAMYFCASSEGSGSGYTFGSGTRLTVV.

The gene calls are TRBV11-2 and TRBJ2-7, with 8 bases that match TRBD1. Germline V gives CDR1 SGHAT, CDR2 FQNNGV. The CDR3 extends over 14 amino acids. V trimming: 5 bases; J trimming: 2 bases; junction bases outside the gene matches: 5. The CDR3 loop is CASSIPGQAYEQYF. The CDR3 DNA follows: TGTGCCAGCAGCATCCCGGGACAGGCCTACGAGCAGTACTTC.

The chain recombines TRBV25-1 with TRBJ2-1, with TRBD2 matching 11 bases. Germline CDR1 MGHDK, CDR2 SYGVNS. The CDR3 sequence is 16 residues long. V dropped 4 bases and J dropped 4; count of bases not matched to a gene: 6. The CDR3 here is CASSVRGLAVYNEQFF. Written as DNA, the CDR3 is TGTGCCAGCAGTGTTAGGGGACTAGCGGTATACAATGAGCAGTTCTTC.

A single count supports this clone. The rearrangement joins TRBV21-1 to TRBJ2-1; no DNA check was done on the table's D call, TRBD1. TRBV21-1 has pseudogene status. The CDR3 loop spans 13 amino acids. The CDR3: CASTPFSYNEQFF. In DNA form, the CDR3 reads TGTGCCAGCACCCCGTTCAGTTACAATGAGCAGTTCTTC.

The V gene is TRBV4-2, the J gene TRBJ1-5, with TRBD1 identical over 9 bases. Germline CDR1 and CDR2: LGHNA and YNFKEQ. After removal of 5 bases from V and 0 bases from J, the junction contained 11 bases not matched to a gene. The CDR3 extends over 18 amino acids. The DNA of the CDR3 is TGTGCCAGCAGCTCCAGGACAGGGGAGGGGTCTAGCAATCAGCCCCAGCATTTT. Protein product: CASSSRTGEGSSNQPQHF.

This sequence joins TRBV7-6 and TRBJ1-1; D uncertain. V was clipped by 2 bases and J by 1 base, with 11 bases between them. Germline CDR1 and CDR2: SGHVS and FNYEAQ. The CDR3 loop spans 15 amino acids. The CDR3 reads CASSLWTGKNTEAFF. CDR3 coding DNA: TGTGCCAGCAGCTTATGGACGGGAAAGAACACTGAAGCTTTCTTT.

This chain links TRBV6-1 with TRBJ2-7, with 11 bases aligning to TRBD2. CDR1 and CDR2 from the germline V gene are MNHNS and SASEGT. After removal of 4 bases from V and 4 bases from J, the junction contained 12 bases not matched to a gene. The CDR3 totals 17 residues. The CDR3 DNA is TGTGCCAGCAGTGTCACGTCCGGGACTAGCGGACCTTACGAGCAGTACTTC. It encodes CASSVTSGTSGPYEQYF.

The CDR3: CASSFGQGAASSEAFF. The DNA for the CDR3 is TGTGCCAGCAGTTTTGGACAGGGGGCGGCCTCCAGTGAAGCTTTCTTT. The chain links TRBV6-5 to TRBJ1-1; 11 positions match TRBD1. J gave up 7 bases and V 4 bases, and 11 bases lay outside the gene matches. Germline CDR1 MNHEY, CDR2 SVGAGI. This CDR3 is 16 amino acids long.

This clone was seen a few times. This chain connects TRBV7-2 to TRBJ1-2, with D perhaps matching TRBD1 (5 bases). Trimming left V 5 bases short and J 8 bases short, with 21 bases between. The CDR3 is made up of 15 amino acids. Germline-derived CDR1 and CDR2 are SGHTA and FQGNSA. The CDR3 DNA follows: TGTGCCAGCAGCGAGCACCTCCGGGACTCGCGAGGCTACACCTTC. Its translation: CASSEHLRDSRGYTF.

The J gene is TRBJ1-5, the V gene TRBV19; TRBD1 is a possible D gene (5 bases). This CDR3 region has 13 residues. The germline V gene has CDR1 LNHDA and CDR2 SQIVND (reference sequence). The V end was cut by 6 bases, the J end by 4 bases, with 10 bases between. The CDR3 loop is CASSHQGNQPQHF. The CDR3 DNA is TGTGCCAGTAGCCACCAGGGAAATCAGCCCCAGCATTTT.

The CDR3 coding sequence is TGTGCCAGCAGCTTAACACCGGAGTATGGCTACACCTTC. Translating it yields CASSLTPEYGYTF. This chain joins TRBV13 and TRBJ1-2; no reliable D call. Germline CDR1 is PRHDT and CDR2 is FYEKMQ (reference sequence). V lost 2 bases and J lost 5, with 9 bases in between. The CDR3 contains 13 residues.